The entry below gives a single T cell receptor beta chain sequence along with its context. The data were taken from a study of blood T cell repertoires in COVID-19. Overall study context: Donors in the United States, Italy and Spain gave samples during acute or convalescent COVID-19. T cells, B-cell-depleted T cells, or PBMCs provided the cDNA or gDNA that served as material.

Germline lookup yields CDR1 LGHDT and CDR2 YNNKEL (reference sequence). V dropped 1 base and J dropped 8 bases, with 11 bases sitting between them. The CDR3 loop spans 13 amino acids. As processed by the authors: Amplifying reference gene primers gave estimates of nucleated cell counts. The table came from immunoSEQ multiplex PCR; TCRdb's copy has only in-frame clones and leaves some out. V, J and clone size are those of that table, while D and trimming were read from the DNA. The profile shows about 110,000 clones, about four fifths of them singletons. This sequence was found in a man older than 75 with acute or convalescent COVID-19. V is TRBV3-1 (or the pseudogene TRBV3-2) and J is TRBJ1-2; perhaps TRBD1 as D (5 bases). Sequenced material: peripheral blood. The CDR3: CASSQVSGRGYTF. The CDR3 DNA reads TGTGCCAGCAGCCAAGTGTCAGGGCGCGGCTACACCTTC.